The rows below give T cell receptor beta chains drawn from one sample of a study of identical twins. One entry per CDR3 protein results from TCRdb running MiXCR on the 5' RACE reads. The sample shows 1.5 million to 2 million distinct CDR3 sequences, about 32% of them seen only once. Sequencing was carried out using cord blood. The receptors come from a newborn girl in good health. Both conserved end residues are part of each CDR3. The D gene is left open where the match is weak. Size is stated for part of the rows, as once, few or many counts, or as a class when the clone is expanded.

abundance,v_gene,d_gene,j_gene,CDR3nt,CDR3aa
many,TRBV11-2,NA,TRBJ2-7,TGTGCCAGCAGCTTAGGGGACTTCTACGAGCAGTACTTC,CASSLGDFYEQYF
few,TRBV11-2,NA,TRBJ1-6,TGTGCCAGCAGCTTAGCGGGTCCGAAAGGTTCACCCCTCCACTTT,CASSLAGPKGSPLHF
NA,TRBV20-1,NA,TRBJ1-4,TGCAGTGCTAGAATACAGGGTCTCGCAACTAATGAAAAACTGTTTTTT,CSARIQGLATNEKLFF
NA,TRBV10-3,NA,TRBJ1-5,TGTGCCATCAGTGAGTCGAGGGGGGAACATCAGCCCCAGCATTTT,CAISESRGEHQPQHF
many,TRBV10-3,NA,TRBJ2-7,TGTGCCACCAGAGGTTCTGCGCCTTCCTACGAGCAGTACTTC,CATRGSAPSYEQYF
many,TRBV11-2,TRBD2,TRBJ2-5,TGTGCCAGCAGCTTAGTATCCCTAGCGGAAGAGACCCAGTACTTC,CASSLVSLAEETQYF
NA,TRBV10-3,TRBD1,TRBJ2-7,TGTGCCATCAGTAACCGGGACAGGGGATACTACGAGCAGTACTTC,CAISNRDRGYYEQYF
few,TRBV7-2,TRBD2,TRBJ2-1,TGTGCCAGCAGCTTATCCCCAAGCGGGAAGGGTTACAATGAGCAGTTCTTC,CASSLSPSGKGYNEQFF
few,TRBV10-3,TRBD1,TRBJ2-7,TGTGCCATCAGTGAGTCACCGGGACAGTTCTCCTACGAGCAGTACTTC,CAISESPGQFSYEQYF
few,TRBV10-2,NA,TRBJ2-3,TGCGCCAGCAGTAATCAGGGGGGCGCGCAGTATTTT,CASSNQGGAQYF
many,TRBV29-1,NA,TRBJ2-5,TGCAGCGTTCCCGGATTGGGAGAGACCCAGTACTTC,CSVPGLGETQYF
few,TRBV20-1,NA,TRBJ2-7,TGCAGTGCTTCCATATCCTACGAGCAGTACTTC,CSASISYEQYF
NA,TRBV10-3,TRBD1,TRBJ2-1,TGTGCCATCAGTGGGGACAGGGGGCCTTCCAGCTCCTACAATGAGCAGTTCTTC,CAISGDRGPSSSYNEQFF
NA,TRBV28,NA,TRBJ2-2,TGTGCCAGCAGTTATGCGGTTACCGGGGAGCTGTTTTTT,CASSYAVTGELFF
many,TRBV4-1,TRBD1,TRBJ2-3,TGCGCCAGCAGCCAACAGGGGGCAGATACGCAGTATTTT,CASSQQGADTQYF
NA,TRBV4-2,TRBD2,TRBJ2-7,TGTGCCAGCAGCCAAGATACGGGACTAGCGGGAGACGAGCAGTACTTC,CASSQDTGLAGDEQYF
NA,TRBV20-1,NA,TRBJ2-7,TGCAGTGCTAGAGTCGCTAGTCCCTACGAGCAGTACTTC,CSARVASPYEQYF
NA,TRBV20-1,NA,TRBJ1-2,TGCAGTGTATGGGCTTCTAACTATGGCTACACCTTC,CSVWASNYGYTF
many,TRBV28,NA,TRBJ2-7,TGTGCCAGCAGTTCGGGTTTAGCGGCCAACGAGCAGTACTTC,CASSSGLAANEQYF
NA,TRBV5-6,NA,TRBJ2-1,TGTGCCAGCAGCTTGGATGGGGGGCGGGGATATGAGCAGTTCTTC,CASSLDGGRGYEQFF
few,TRBV19,NA,TRBJ1-6,TGTGCCAGTAGTATAACAGGGATTGATTCACCCCTCCACTTT,CASSITGIDSPLHF
NA,TRBV3-1,NA,TRBJ1-5,TGTGCCAGCAGCCAAGATCTCGGACATGGAAATCAGCCCCAGCATTTT,CASSQDLGHGNQPQHF
few,TRBV7-2,NA,TRBJ1-2,TGTGCCAGCATTGGGCCTAAAAGCGACTACACCTTC,CASIGPKSDYTF
many,TRBV4-2,TRBD2,TRBJ2-3,TGTGCCAGCAGCCAAGACGCGACTAGCGGGTCCCTCGGCAAGTATTTT,CASSQDATSGSLGKYF
many,TRBV6-6,NA,TRBJ1-2,TGTGCCAGCAGCGCCGCTTCCTATGGCTACACCTTC,CASSAASYGYTF
NA,TRBV9,TRBD2,TRBJ2-1,TGTGCCAGCAGCGACGAACTAGCGGGAGGGCCCGATGAGCAGTTCTTC,CASSDELAGGPDEQFF
few,TRBV29-1,NA,TRBJ1-1,TGCAGCGTTGAAGTACCCGGGAACACTGAAGCTTTCTTT,CSVEVPGNTEAFF
many,TRBV4-2,NA,TRBJ1-2,TGTGCCAGCAGCCAACACACGCAGGGAGACTTCTACTATGGCTACACCTTC,CASSQHTQGDFYYGYTF
many,TRBV10-3,NA,TRBJ1-2,TGTGCCATCAGTGAGTCCGGTCCCTATGGCTACACCTTC,CAISESGPYGYTF
NA,TRBV5-4,NA,TRBJ2-7,TGTGCCAGCAGCGCAAACGGCCCCCTAGCTCTTCGGTACAATGAGCAGTACTTC,CASSANGPLALRYNEQYF
NA,TRBV5-1,TRBD2,TRBJ2-3,TGCGCCAGCAGCTCCAATAGCGGGGGGTCAACAGATACGCAGTATTTT,CASSSNSGGSTDTQYF
NA,TRBV29-1,TRBD1,TRBJ1-5,TGCAGCGTTTCCCAGGGGGGCAATCAGCCCCAGCATTTT,CSVSQGGNQPQHF
NA,TRBV20-1,NA,TRBJ2-7,TGCAGTGCTAGGTCTTGGCAGGCGTCCTACGAGCAGTACTTC,CSARSWQASYEQYF
few,TRBV27,NA,TRBJ1-1,TGTGCCAGCAGTTCTGGGGGGGTGAACACTGAAGCTTTCTTT,CASSSGGVNTEAFF
few,TRBV20-1,NA,TRBJ1-6,TGCAGTGCTAGAGGGATTTTGGGACCGTCTAATTCACCCCTCCACTTT,CSARGILGPSNSPLHF
few,TRBV18,NA,TRBJ2-3,TGTGCCAGCTCACCAGCGGGTACCACAGATACGCAGTATTTT,CASSPAGTTDTQYF
few,TRBV11-3,NA,TRBJ2-1,TGTGCCAGCAGCTCCAAGACAGCGCCCGGCTACAATGAGCAGTTCTTC,CASSSKTAPGYNEQFF
NA,TRBV10-3,TRBD2,TRBJ2-1,TGTGCCATCAGTGTGCGAGGGAGGGACAATGAGCAGTTCTTC,CAISVRGRDNEQFF
few,TRBV29-1,TRBD2,TRBJ2-7,TGCAGCGTTGAAGGGGAAGCGGGAGCCTCCTACGAGCAGTACTTC,CSVEGEAGASYEQYF
NA,TRBV5-1,NA,TRBJ1-4,TGCGCCAGCAGCTTCAGGGGTGAGAGTGAAAAACTGTTTTTT,CASSFRGESEKLFF
NA,TRBV5-1,NA,TRBJ2-5,TGCGCCAGCAGCTCGCTGACAGGAAAAGAGACCCAGTACTTC,CASSSLTGKETQYF
NA,TRBV5-1,TRBD2,TRBJ2-7,TGCGCCAGCAGCTTGGCCACTAGCGGACGGACTAGTAATGAGCAGTACTTC,CASSLATSGRTSNEQYF
few,TRBV20-1,NA,TRBJ2-3,TGCAGTGCTAGAGAGTCGGGTAGATACACAGATACGCAGTATTTT,CSARESGRYTDTQYF
few,TRBV29-1,NA,TRBJ2-1,TGCAGCGTTGATAGGCCCGCCAGGGGGGTCAGGTATTGGCAGTTCTTC,CSVDRPARGVRYWQFF
NA,TRBV11-2,NA,TRBJ1-1,TGTGCCAGCAGCTTAAGAGGGCGGGGACCTACAACAAAAGCTTTCTTT,CASSLRGRGPTTKAFF
few,TRBV7-9,NA,TRBJ1-1,TGTGCCAGCAGCTCTCGGGCCGCCGACACTGAAGCTTTCTTT,CASSSRAADTEAFF
few,TRBV20-1,NA,TRBJ2-7,TGCAGTGCTAGAGGGGGCGAGGGCCCTTCCTACGAGCAGTACTTC,CSARGGEGPSYEQYF
NA,TRBV20-1,NA,TRBJ1-1,TGCAGTGCCTCTCGGCCGGTTTTTGAAGCTTTCTTT,CSASRPVFEAFF
NA,TRBV5-1,NA,TRBJ2-5,TGCGCCAGCAAGCAATCTACCACCGGGGCTCGGAGAGAGACCCAGTACTTC,CASKQSTTGARRETQYF
NA,TRBV27,TRBD1,TRBJ2-7,TGTGCCAGCAGTTTACGGACAGGGCCCGTCTACGAGCAGTACTTC,CASSLRTGPVYEQYF
few,TRBV5-1,NA,TRBJ2-7,TGCGCCAGCAGCTTGGTTACGACGGGGAGGCGTATCTCCTACGAGCAGTACTTC,CASSLVTTGRRISYEQYF
few,TRBV29-1,TRBD1,TRBJ2-7,TGCAGCGCCCGTCTGGGGACAGGGGCCCCCAATGAGCAGTACTTC,CSARLGTGAPNEQYF
NA,TRBV28,NA,TRBJ2-4,TGTGCCAGCTGTCCCACCTTGACAGCCCTAGCCAAAAACATTCAGTACTTC,CASCPTLTALAKNIQYF
NA,TRBV19,TRBD2,TRBJ2-1,TGTGCCAGTAGTATGGGACTAGCCTACAATGAGCAGTTCTTC,CASSMGLAYNEQFF
NA,TRBV2,TRBD1,TRBJ1-5,TGTGCCAGCAGTGAAGTGGGGACAGAAAGCAATCAGCCCCAGCATTTT,CASSEVGTESNQPQHF